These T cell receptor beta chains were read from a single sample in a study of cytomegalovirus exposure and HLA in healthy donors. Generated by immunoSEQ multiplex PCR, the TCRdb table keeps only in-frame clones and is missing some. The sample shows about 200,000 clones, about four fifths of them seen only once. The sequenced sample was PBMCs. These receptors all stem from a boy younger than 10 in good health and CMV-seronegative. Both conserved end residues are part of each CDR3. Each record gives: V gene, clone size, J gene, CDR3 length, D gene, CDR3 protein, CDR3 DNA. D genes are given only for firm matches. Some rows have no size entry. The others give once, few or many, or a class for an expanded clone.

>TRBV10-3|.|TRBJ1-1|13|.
CAISDGRNTEAFF
TGTGCCATCAGTGACGGGAGGAACACTGAAGCTTTCTTT
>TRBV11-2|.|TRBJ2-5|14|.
CASSLVARTETQYF
TGTGCCAGCAGCTTAGTGGCCAGAACCGAGACCCAGTACTTC
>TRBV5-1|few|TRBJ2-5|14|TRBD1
CASSLMDREETQYF
TGCGCCAGCAGCCTGATGGACAGGGAAGAGACCCAGTACTTC
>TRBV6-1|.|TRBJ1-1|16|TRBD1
CASSEGGQGSLTEAFF
TGTGCCAGCAGTGAAGGTGGACAGGGGTCGTTGACTGAAGCTTTCTTT
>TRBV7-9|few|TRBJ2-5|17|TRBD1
CASRPNFRDRGQETQYF
TGTGCCAGCAGACCTAACTTCCGGGACAGGGGGCAGGAGACCCAGTACTTC
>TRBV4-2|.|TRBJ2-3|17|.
CASSQEPRDSRGDTQYF
TGTGCCAGCAGCCAAGAGCCCCGGGACTCACGCGGAGATACGCAGTATTTT
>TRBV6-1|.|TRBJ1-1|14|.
CASSARGGGTEAFF
TGTGCCAGCAGTGCCAGGGGAGGGGGGACTGAAGCTTTCTTT
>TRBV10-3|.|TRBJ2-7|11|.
CAISASYEQYF
TGTGCCATCAGTGCTTCCTACGAGCAGTACTTC
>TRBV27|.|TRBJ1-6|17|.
CASRPWGGAGDNSPLHF
TGTGCCAGCAGGCCGTGGGGGGGCGCTGGGGATAATTCACCCCTCCACTTT
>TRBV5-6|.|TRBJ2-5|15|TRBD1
CASNPDRSPGGTQYF
TGTGCCAGCAACCCGGACAGGTCTCCTGGGGGGACCCAGTACTTC
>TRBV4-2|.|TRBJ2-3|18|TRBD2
CASSPRAGTSGVQITQYF
TGTGCCAGCAGCCCCCGGGCAGGGACTAGCGGGGTCCAGATAACGCAGTATTTT
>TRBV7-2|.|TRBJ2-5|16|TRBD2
CASSLKVAGGYQTQYF
TGTGCCAGCAGCTTAAAGGTGGCGGGGGGCTACCAGACCCAGTACTTC
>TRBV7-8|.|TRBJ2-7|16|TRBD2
CASSLAFSGGTYEQYF
TGTGCCAGCAGCTTAGCCTTTAGCGGGGGGACCTACGAGCAGTACTTC
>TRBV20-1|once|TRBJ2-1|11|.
CSASRFNEQFF
TGCAGTGCTTCGAGGTTTAATGAGCAGTTCTTC
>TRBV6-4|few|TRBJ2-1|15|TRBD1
CASSPEGQGPNEQFF
TGTGCCAGCAGTCCGGAGGGACAGGGCCCGAATGAGCAGTTCTTC
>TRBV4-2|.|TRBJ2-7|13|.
CASSQARSYEQYF
TGTGCCAGCAGCCAAGCCCGCTCCTACGAGCAGTACTTC
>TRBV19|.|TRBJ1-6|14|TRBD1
CASSGDRANSPLHF
TGTGCCAGTAGCGGGGACAGGGCCAATTCACCCCTCCACTTT
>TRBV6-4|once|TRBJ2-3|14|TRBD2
CASSELAGSGTQYF
TGTGCCAGCAGTGAACTAGCGGGGTCGGGTACGCAGTATTTT
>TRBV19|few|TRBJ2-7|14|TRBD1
CASSGRNRGYEQYF
TGTGCCAGTAGTGGACGGAACAGGGGGTACGAGCAGTACTTC
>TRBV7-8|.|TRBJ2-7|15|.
CASSFQGGFRYEQYF
TGTGCCAGCAGCTTTCAGGGAGGCTTTAGGTACGAGCAGTACTTC
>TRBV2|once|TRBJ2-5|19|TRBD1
CASRGTGPRPGFSQETQYF
TGTGCCAGCAGGGGGACAGGACCCCGGCCCGGGTTTAGCCAAGAGACCCAGTACTTC
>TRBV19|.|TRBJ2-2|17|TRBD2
CASIGLAGGPNTGELFF
TGTGCCAGTATCGGACTAGCGGGGGGCCCGAACACCGGGGAGCTGTTTTTT